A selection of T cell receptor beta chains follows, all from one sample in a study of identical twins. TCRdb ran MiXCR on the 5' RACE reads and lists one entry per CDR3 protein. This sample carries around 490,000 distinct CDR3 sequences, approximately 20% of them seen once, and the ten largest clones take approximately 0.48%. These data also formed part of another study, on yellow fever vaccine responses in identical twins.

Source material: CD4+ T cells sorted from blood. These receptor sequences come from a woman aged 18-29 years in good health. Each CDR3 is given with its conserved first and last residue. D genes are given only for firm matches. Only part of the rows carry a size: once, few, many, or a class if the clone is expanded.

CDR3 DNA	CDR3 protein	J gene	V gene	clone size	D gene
TGTGCCAGCAGTATAAGGACAGGGGTGAACTATGGCTACACCTTC	CASSIRTGVNYGYTF	TRBJ1-2	TRBV28	few	TRBD1
TGCGCCAGCAGACTCGGGACAGGGGACTTTGAAGCTTTCTTT	CASRLGTGDFEAFF	TRBJ1-1	TRBV5-1	.	TRBD1
TGCGCCAGCAGCCAGGGACTAGCGGAGCGTATGGGGAATGAGCAGTTCTTC	CASSQGLAERMGNEQFF	TRBJ2-1	TRBV4-1	.	TRBD2
TGTGCCAGCAGTCAGACAGCCCTACTGTACGAGCAGTACTTC	CASSQTALLYEQYF	TRBJ2-7	TRBV28	.	.
TGTGCCATCAGGACTAGCGGGACCCCATCGAACACCGGGGAGCTGTTTTTT	CAIRTSGTPSNTGELFF	TRBJ2-2	TRBV10-3	.	TRBD2
TGTGCCAGCAGCCAAGACGTGAGATACAATGAGCAGTTCTTC	CASSQDVRYNEQFF	TRBJ2-1	TRBV3-1	few	.
TGTGCCAGCAGTGAGGAGGGACAGGCGCCTACCCAGCATTTT	CASSEEGQAPTQHF	TRBJ1-5	TRBV2	.	TRBD1
TGTGCCAGCATCCGACAGGGTCGGGGCGGCACAGATACGCAGTATTTT	CASIRQGRGGTDTQYF	TRBJ2-3	TRBV11-2	.	TRBD1
TGCAGTGCTAGCGAAGCGGGGCTAAGCTCCTACAATGAGCAGTTCTTC	CSASEAGLSSYNEQFF	TRBJ2-1	TRBV20-1	once	TRBD2
TGTGCCAGCAGTTTATCAAGGAAAGGTGGCTACACCTTC	CASSLSRKGGYTF	TRBJ1-2	TRBV28	.	.
TGCGCCAGTTCGGGGACAGGGAATTCCTACAATGAGCAGTTCTTC	CASSGTGNSYNEQFF	TRBJ2-1	TRBV5-1	many	TRBD1
TGTGCCAGCAGCCCAGGAGGGGCGGAAGCTTTCTTT	CASSPGGAEAFF	TRBJ1-1	TRBV6-6	few	.
TGTGCCAGTAGTAGCGAGATCCGGGACAGGGGATCCCAGTACTTC	CASSSEIRDRGSQYF	TRBJ2-5	TRBV19	.	TRBD1
TGTGCCAGCAGTTACTCGAACAGCATGAACACTGAAGCTTTCTTT	CASSYSNSMNTEAFF	TRBJ1-1	TRBV6-5	.	.
TGCAGTGCTAGACCTCCTACAGGTCCCTACGAGCAGTACTTC	CSARPPTGPYEQYF	TRBJ2-7	TRBV20-1	few	.
TGTGCCACCGCCGAATCCGGGACCCGCCCCGATACGCAGTATTTT	CATAESGTRPDTQYF	TRBJ2-3	TRBV6-1	.	.
TGTGCTAGTGGTTTGGCCCCCGTTGCGGCGGTGTGGGGCTACACCTTC	CASGLAPVAAVWGYTF	TRBJ1-2	TRBV12-5	.	.
TGTGCCAGCAGCCGAGCCGGGACAGAAGAGACCCAGTACTTC	CASSRAGTEETQYF	TRBJ2-5	TRBV7-3	.	TRBD1
TGTGCCAGCAGCTTAAAGGGTATTGGAAACATTCAGTACTTC	CASSLKGIGNIQYF	TRBJ2-4	TRBV7-8	.	.
TGCGCCAGCAGCCCCCAAATCTCCGCGAACACCGGGGAGCTGTTTTTT	CASSPQISANTGELFF	TRBJ2-2	TRBV4-1	few	.
TGTGCCAGCAGCCTGGGTGGGGTTGGGCAGTTCTTC	CASSLGGVGQFF	TRBJ2-1	TRBV11-2	few	.
TGTGCCAGCAGTTCCTCGACAGGGGCCACCTCCTACGAGCAGTACTTC	CASSSSTGATSYEQYF	TRBJ2-7	TRBV28	.	TRBD1
TGTGCCAGCAGCCAAGTAGGGCAGCAGCAGTACTTC	CASSQVGQQQYF	TRBJ2-7	TRBV3-1	few	.
TGTGCCAGCAGTTATACAAGCGGCCGCACAGATACGCAGTATTTT	CASSYTSGRTDTQYF	TRBJ2-3	TRBV12-3/TRBV12-4	few	.
TGTGCCAGCAGCTTAGACTCGAACACTGAAGCTTTCTTT	CASSLDSNTEAFF	TRBJ1-1	TRBV7-8	.	.
TGTGCCAGCAGTTTAGGTCTAGCGGGAGGGGACTTC	CASSLGLAGGDF	TRBJ2-7	TRBV12-3/TRBV12-4	few	TRBD2
TGCGCCAGCAGCTTGGACAGTAGCACTGAAGCTTTCTTT	CASSLDSSTEAFF	TRBJ1-1	TRBV5-1	few	.
TGTGCCAGCAGCGTAGCCCGAACGAGACAGGGGGCCGGGGAGCTGTTTTTT	CASSVARTRQGAGELFF	TRBJ2-2	TRBV9	few	TRBD1
TGTGCCAGCGGCCGGGACTACTCATCCTACGAGCAGTACTTC	CASGRDYSSYEQYF	TRBJ2-7	TRBV12-3/TRBV12-4	.	TRBD2
TGTGCCAGCAGCCAAGATGCGCGGGGGGTGACAGATACGCAGTATTTT	CASSQDARGVTDTQYF	TRBJ2-3	TRBV4-2	few	TRBD2
TGTGCCAGCAGCTTAGCCGCTAGCGGGAGAGCCGGGGAGCTGTTTTTT	CASSLAASGRAGELFF	TRBJ2-2	TRBV7-9	.	TRBD2
TGCGCCAGTCATATAACCGGGACTAGCACAGATACGCAGTATTTT	CASHITGTSTDTQYF	TRBJ2-3	TRBV5-1	few	.
TGTGCCAGCAGCCCCCTCGGGGGGAGGGAGCTGTTTTTT	CASSPLGGRELFF	TRBJ2-2	TRBV9	few	TRBD2
TGTGCCGTTAGCCGGGATTCAGAAAAACTGTTTTTT	CAVSRDSEKLFF	TRBJ1-4	TRBV12-3/TRBV12-4	once	.
TGTGCCATCTCAGGGGGCGCGGGCAATCAGCCCCAGCATTTT	CAISGGAGNQPQHF	TRBJ1-5	TRBV10-3	.	TRBD1
TGCAGCGTTCTCCCCCTCACGGACAATGAGCAGTTCTTC	CSVLPLTDNEQFF	TRBJ2-1	TRBV29-1	few	.
TGTGCCACCAGTGATTTCGGAGATTACAATGAGCAGTTCTTC	CATSDFGDYNEQFF	TRBJ2-1	TRBV24-1	.	.
TGTGCCAGCAGTTTACCCCAGGGGAGCTATGGCTACACCTTC	CASSLPQGSYGYTF	TRBJ1-2	TRBV28	few	.
TGTGCCAGCAGCTTAGGCTGGGACAGGGGATGGTATGGCTACACCTTC	CASSLGWDRGWYGYTF	TRBJ1-2	TRBV7-9	.	TRBD1
TGCAGCGTTGTACCCCCTAGCGGCCGCCTCTACGAGCAGTACTTC	CSVVPPSGRLYEQYF	TRBJ2-7	TRBV29-1	.	TRBD2
TGTGCCAGCACGGACAGAGGTTCCTACGAGCAGTACTTC	CASTDRGSYEQYF	TRBJ2-7	TRBV6-1	few	.